The 18 T cell receptor beta chains given below trace back to one sample, sequenced in a study of T cell responses to AZD1222 COVID-19 vaccine. Data came from immunoSEQ multiplex PCR; TCRdb stores just in-frame clones and leaves some out. Here the sample spans 110,000 to 150,000 clones, just over 90% being singletons. The material sequenced was peripheral blood, taken 28 days after the second AZD1222 dose. The receptors derive from an adult who received the AZD1222 COVID-19 vaccine.

The chain uses TRBV9 and TRBJ2-7, with 7 positions matching TRBD2. Germline V lookup: CDR1 SGDLS, CDR2 YYNGEE. Trimming removed 4 bases from V and 2 bases from J; junction bases left unmatched: 6. This CDR3 is built from 14 residues. CDR3 DNA: TGTGCCAGCAGCCCCCGGGGGGAGGCCTACGAGCAGTACTTC. Translation gives CASSPRGEAYEQYF.

The chain has TRBV6-6 and TRBJ1-6; no clear D. In germline, CDR1 is MNHNY, CDR2 SVGAGI (reference sequence). The CDR3 is made up of 14 amino acids. V gave up 0 bases and J gave up 18 bases, with 18 bases separating them. The CDR3: CASSYSNVAERGHF. The CDR3 DNA reads TGTGCCAGCAGTTACTCGAACGTAGCAGAACGAGGCCACTTT.

J is TRBJ1-1 and V is TRBV5-4; D unclear. Germline V CDR1 and CDR2: SGHNT, YYREEE (reference sequence). The germline V and J ends were trimmed by 4 bases and 3 bases, with 16 bases remaining between them. CDR3 length: 15 residues. This CDR3 is CASSASGSWDTEAFF. The CDR3 coding sequence is TGTGCCAGCAGCGCCTCGGGGTCCTGGGACACTGAAGCTTTCTTT.

This clone appeared a single time. This chain connects TRBV11-3 to TRBJ2-3; D unresolved. The CDR3 totals 15 residues. Trimming took 1 base from V and 2 from J, leaving 10 bases between them. Germline loops: CDR1 SGHNT, CDR2 YENEEA. The CDR3 loop reads CASSLGALYTDTQYF. Written as DNA, the CDR3 is TGTGCCAGCAGCTTAGGTGCCCTCTACACAGATACGCAGTATTTT.

The chain uses TRBV18 and TRBJ1-3; D possibly corresponds to TRBD1 (6 bases). The CDR3 extends over 20 amino acids. Germline CDR1 is KGHSH and CDR2 is LQKENI. V was clipped by 4 bases and J by 3 bases, with 28 bases between them. The CDR3 DNA reads TGTGCCAGCTCACTAAACCCCAAGAATACAGGGAACTTTTTTGGAAACACCATATATTTT. It codes for CASSLNPKNTGNFFGNTIYF. The full variable domain, with the rest looked up from reference TRBV18 and TRBJ1-3, is NAGVMQNPRHLVRRRGQEARLRCSPMKGHSHVYWYRQLPEEGLKFMVYLQKENIIDESGMPKERFSAEFPKEGPSILRIQQVVRGDSAAYFCASSLNPKNTGNFFGNTIYFGEGSWLTVV.

The CDR3 DNA sequence: TGTGCCAGCAGCGTAATGATGGATAATTCACCCCTCCACTTT. This gives the protein CASSVMMDNSPLHF. This chain joins TRBV9 and TRBJ1-6; D not certain. The CDR3 loop spans 14 amino acids. Trimming cost V 1 base and J 5 bases, with 7 bases left between them. Per the germline V gene, CDR1 is SGDLS and CDR2 is YYNGEE. Complete variable domain (other parts from reference TRBV9 and TRBJ1-6): DSGVTQTPKHLITATGQRVTLRCSPRSGDLSVYWYQQSLDQGLQFLIQYYNGEERAKGNILERFSAQQFPDLHSELNLSSLELGDSALYFCASSVMMDNSPLHFGNGTRLTVT.

V and J are TRBV13 and TRBJ2-7; TRBD2 aligns across 8 bases. Trimming cost V 0 bases and J 5 bases; bases outside gene matches: 3. The CDR3 runs 14 residues. Per the germline V gene, CDR1 is PRHDT and CDR2 is FYEKMQ (reference sequence). In DNA form, the CDR3 reads TGTGCCAGCAGCTTAGGGCGGCGGGGGGACGAGCAGTACTTC. It codes for CASSLGRRGDEQYF.

The chain combines TRBV20-1 with TRBJ2-7, with 8 bases aligning to TRBD1. Trimming took 3 bases from V and 2 from J; bases not matched to a gene: 3. Germline CDR1 DFQATT, CDR2 SNEGSKA (reference sequence). This CDR3 contains 13 residues. The CDR3 loop reads CSASWTGTYEQYF. CDR3 nucleotide sequence: TGCAGTGCTAGTTGGACAGGGACCTACGAGCAGTACTTC.

V gene TRBV14 combines with J gene TRBJ2-7; no clear D. CDR1 is SGHDN, CDR2 FVKESK, per germline. The CDR3 loop spans 11 amino acids. CDR3 protein: CAIALSYEQYF. CDR3 coding DNA: TGTGCTATAGCCCTGTCCTACGAGCAGTACTTC.

This clone came up once. The chain has TRBV27 and TRBJ2-4; possibly TRBD2 for D (5 bases). Germline V gene data show CDR1 as MNHEY and CDR2 as SMNVEV (reference sequence). The CDR3 loop spans 15 amino acids. Trimming took 4 bases from V and 6 from J, leaving 16 bases between them. For the CDR3, the DNA is TGTGCCAGCAGTTCCCTCGCCCGGGCGGGAAACATTCAGTACTTC. It codes for CASSSLARAGNIQYF.

The chain combines TRBV7-8 with TRBJ2-7; no clear D. Germline V CDR1 and CDR2: SGHVS, FQNEAQ. V lost 0 bases and J 1 base, leaving 13 bases between the germline ends. This CDR3 comprises 16 residues. The CDR3 DNA reads as TGTGCCAGCAGCTTAGCGTCCAGTCCCGTATCCTACGAGCAGTACTTC. This sequence encodes CASSLASSPVSYEQYF.

This clone was recorded many times. V and J are TRBV6-5 and TRBJ2-7, with D maybe TRBD2 (5 bases). The CDR3 runs to 15 residues. V was trimmed by 2 bases and J by 5 bases, leaving 16 bases between them. Per the germline V gene, CDR1 is MNHEY and CDR2 is SVGAGI. The CDR3 DNA follows: TGTGCCAGCAGTTACCTCCGGGGAAGAGAGGACGAGCAGTACTTC. Amino acid sequence: CASSYLRGREDEQYF.

The chain is built from TRBV2 and TRBJ1-1; no definite D call. Trimming pared 6 bases from V and 0 bases from J, leaving 8 bases between. Germline-derived CDR1 and CDR2 are SNHLY and FYNNEI. The CDR3 extends over 13 amino acids. The CDR3 reads CASRNEVNTEAFF. The CDR3 bases are TGTGCCAGCAGGAATGAGGTGAACACTGAAGCTTTCTTT.

The rearrangement links TRBV2 to TRBJ2-5, with D possibly called TRBD1 or TRBD2 (5 bases each). Trimming removed 7 bases at V and 3 bases at J, with 12 bases between. Germline CDR1 reads SNHLY; CDR2 reads FYNNEI. The CDR3 loop spans 13 amino acids. The CDR3 DNA sequence: TGTGCCAGCACCCTTGGGACGGAAGAGACCCAGTACTTC. Translating gives CASTLGTEETQYF. Together with reference TRBV2 and TRBJ2-5, the CDR3 gives the full variable domain: EPEVTQTPSHQVTQMGQEVILRCVPISNHLYFYWYRQILGQKVEFLVSFYNNEISEKSEIFDDQFSVERPDGSNFTLKIRSTKLEDSAMYFCASTLGTEETQYFGPGTRLLVL.

The chain couples TRBV12-3 or TRBV12-4 to TRBJ1-2, with no clear D. V was pared by 5 bases and J by 8 bases, with 6 bases between. This CDR3 spans 10 amino acids. The CDR3 loop is CASSKGGYTF. CDR3 DNA sequence: TGTGCCAGCAGTAAAGGAGGCTACACCTTC.

The chain has TRBV9 and TRBJ2-7; D might be TRBD1 (6 bases). V was cut by 0 bases and J by 4 bases, with 14 bases left in between. The CDR3 has 15 residues. From germline, CDR1 is SGDLS and CDR2 YYNGEE. The CDR3 region is CASSVGGGDLYEQYF. DNA of the CDR3: TGTGCCAGCAGCGTAGGAGGGGGAGATTTGTACGAGCAGTACTTC.

V and J are TRBV9 and TRBJ1-4; D is undetermined. This CDR3 is built from 13 residues. In germline, CDR1 is SGDLS, CDR2 YYNGEE. Trimming pared 6 bases from V and 8 bases from J, leaving 14 bases between. The CDR3 DNA reads TGTGCCAGCAAGGCGCGAGGCGAGGAAAAACTGTTTTTT. Translation: CASKARGEEKLFF. Using reference TRBV9 and TRBJ1-4 for the parts outside the CDR3, the full variable domain is DSGVTQTPKHLITATGQRVTLRCSPRSGDLSVYWYQQSLDQGLQFLIQYYNGEERAKGNILERFSAQQFPDLHSELNLSSLELGDSALYFCASKARGEEKLFFGSGTQLSVL.

The V and J genes are TRBV27 and TRBJ2-7; 12 bases align to TRBD1. The CDR3 consists of 15 residues. Trimming removed 5 bases from V and 6 bases from J; junction bases left unmatched: 8. The germline V gene has CDR1 MNHEY and CDR2 SMNVEV (reference sequence). In DNA form, the CDR3 reads TGTGCCAGCAGTCCCCTGGGACAGGGGGCGATCGAGCAGTACTTC. Amino acid sequence: CASSPLGQGAIEQYF.